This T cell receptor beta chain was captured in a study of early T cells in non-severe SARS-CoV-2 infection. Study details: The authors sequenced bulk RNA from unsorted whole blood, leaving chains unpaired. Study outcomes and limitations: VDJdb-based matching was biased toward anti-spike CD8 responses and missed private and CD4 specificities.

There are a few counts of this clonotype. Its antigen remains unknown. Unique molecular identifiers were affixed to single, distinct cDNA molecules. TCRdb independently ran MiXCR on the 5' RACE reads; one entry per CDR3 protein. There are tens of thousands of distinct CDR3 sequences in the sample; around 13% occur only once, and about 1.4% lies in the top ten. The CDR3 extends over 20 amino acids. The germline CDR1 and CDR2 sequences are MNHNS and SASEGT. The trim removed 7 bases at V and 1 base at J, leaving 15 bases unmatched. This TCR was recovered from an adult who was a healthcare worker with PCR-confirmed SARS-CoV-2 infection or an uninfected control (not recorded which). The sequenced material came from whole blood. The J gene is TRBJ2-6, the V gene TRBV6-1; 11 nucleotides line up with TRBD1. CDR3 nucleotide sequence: TGTGCCAGCACCCGCGAATTCAACCGGGACAGGGGGTCTGGGGCCAACGTCCTGACTTTC. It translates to CASTREFNRDRGSGANVLTF.